The 21 T cell receptor beta chains in this list originate from one sample, sequenced in a study of spatial heterogeneity in lung cancer. TCRdb redid the calling of the 5' RACE reads with MiXCR, one entry per CDR3 protein. The sample has about 23,000 distinct CDR3 sequences; over 3% are singletons. Time point meaning: sample taken at primary tumor resection. The sample here was PBMCs, taken at surgery. These receptors originate from a female donor with early-stage non-small cell lung cancer.

This chain joins TRBV27 and TRBJ2-3; no firm D call. The CDR3 consists of 16 residues. Germline lookup yields CDR1 MNHEY and CDR2 SMNVEV (reference sequence). The germline V and J ends were trimmed by 6 bases and 2 bases, with 18 bases remaining between them. DNA of the CDR3: TGTGCCAGCAGCAGACAAACGTTCCCTGCCACAGATACGCAGTATTTT. Its translation: CASSRQTFPATDTQYF.

This clonotype was seen many times. V and J are TRBV7-8 and TRBJ2-5, with 14 bases lining up with TRBD2. The V and J ends lost 5 bases and 5 bases, in that order; junction bases with no gene match: 7. Per germline, CDR1 SGHVS and CDR2 FQNEAQ. The length of the CDR3 is 16 residues. This chain's CDR3 is CASSPGLAGEMETQYF. For the CDR3, the DNA is TGTGCCAGCAGCCCGGGACTAGCGGGAGAGATGGAGACCCAGTACTTC.

The table lists this clonotype with many counts. The chain has TRBV4-1 and TRBJ2-7, with no clear D. Between the trimmed V and J ends, which lost 1 base and 7 bases, there was a span of 14 bases. Germline-derived CDR1 and CDR2 are MGHRA and YSYEKL. CDR3 length: 14 amino acids. The CDR3 coding sequence is TGCGCCAGCAGCCAAGGGGAACTCTCTGGGGAGCAGTACTTC. It is translated as CASSQGELSGEQYF.

At least ten counts were recorded for this clonotype. This chain links TRBV27 with TRBJ2-1; tentative D call: TRBD2 (6 bases). The germline CDR1 and CDR2 sequences are MNHEY and SMNVEV (reference sequence). The CDR3 is made up of 19 amino acids. V was shortened by 2 bases and J by 0 bases, with 20 bases between the two germline ends. CDR3 sequence: CASSLRPRRDGSSYNEQFF. CDR3 sequence (DNA): TGTGCCAGCAGTTTACGCCCCCGGCGGGACGGGAGCTCCTACAATGAGCAGTTCTTC.

Ten or more counts support this clonotype. This chain connects TRBV25-1 to TRBJ2-7; 8 bases are a match to TRBD2. CDR1 is MGHDK, CDR2 SYGVNS, per germline. V lost 4 bases and J lost 2; bases outside the gene matches: 4. The CDR3 length is 14 residues. DNA for the CDR3: TGTGCCAGCAGTGCAGCGGGGGCCGCCTACGAGCAGTACTTC. This gives the protein CASSAAGAAYEQYF.

This clonotype was counted at least ten times. The CDR3 is CASSSGSYNEKLFF. The CDR3 nucleotides are TGTGCCAGCAGCTCGGGCAGTTATAATGAAAAACTGTTTTTT. The chain has TRBV11-1 and TRBJ1-4; D gene unclear. This CDR3 is 14 amino acids long. Deletions cut 4 bases from V and 4 bases from J, with 10 bases between. Germline V gives CDR1 SGHAT, CDR2 FQDESV (reference sequence).

This clonotype has a count of ten or more. This chain links TRBV28 with TRBJ2-3, with 7 bases aligning to TRBD2. CDR1 MDHEN and CDR2 SYDVKM come from the germline V gene. After removal of 8 bases from V and 4 bases from J, the junction contained 6 bases not matched to a gene. The CDR3 is 13 residues long. The CDR3 loop reads CASGAGVPDTQYF. The CDR3 coding sequence is TGTGCCAGCGGGGCGGGGGTTCCAGATACGCAGTATTTT.

This clonotype occurred a few times. The chain links TRBV28 to TRBJ1-1, with 7 positions matching TRBD1. The CDR3 covers 16 residues. CDR1 and CDR2 (germline): MDHEN, SYDVKM. Trimming removed 1 base from V and 1 base from J; junction bases left unmatched: 6. CDR3 coding DNA: TGTGCCAGCAGTTTATTATCCGGACAGGAGAACACTGAAGCTTTCTTT. Its protein is CASSLLSGQENTEAFF. Full variable domain (missing parts from reference TRBV28 and TRBJ1-1): DVKVTQSSRYLVKRTGEKVFLECVQDMDHENMFWYRQDPGLGLRLIYFSYDVKMKEKGDIPEGYSVSREKKERFSLILESASTNQTSMYLCASSLLSGQENTEAFFGQGTRLTVV.

This clonotype was detected ten times or more. The chain employs TRBV7-2 and TRBJ1-2; the D gene is possibly TRBD1 (6 bases). The ends were cut back, 5 bases at V and 4 bases at J, with 11 bases in the middle. CDR3 length: 13 residues. Looked up from germline, CDR1 is SGHTA and CDR2 is FQGNSA. In DNA form, the CDR3 reads TGTGCCAGCAGCCCGCGGACAGTCTATGGCTACACCTTC. Its protein product is CASSPRTVYGYTF.

This clonotype was detected ten times or more. The chain combines TRBV7-6 with TRBJ1-4, with D hard to call. CDR1 and CDR2 (germline): SGHVS, FNYEAQ. The CDR3 loop spans 15 amino acids. V was trimmed by 1 base and J by 3 bases, leaving 9 bases between them. Here the CDR3 reads CASSLVAEANEKLFF. The CDR3 region has the DNA TGTGCCAGCAGCTTAGTGGCGGAAGCTAATGAAAAACTGTTTTTT.

This clonotype came up many times. This rearrangement joins TRBV12-3 or TRBV12-4 to TRBJ2-1, with TRBD1 identical over 7 bases. Unmatched junction bases numbered 11, after V lost 5 bases and J lost 7 bases. The CDR3 extends over 15 amino acids. The CDR3 DNA reads TGTGCCAGCAGTCCGACAGGGAATAGGGTGAATGAGCAGTTCTTC. It codes for CASSPTGNRVNEQFF.

This clonotype was seen at least ten times. The chain joins TRBV27 to TRBJ1-2; tentatively, D is TRBD1 (5 bases). The CDR3 extends over 16 amino acids. Per germline, CDR1 MNHEY and CDR2 SMNVEV (reference sequence). Trimming pared 2 bases from V and 4 bases from J, leaving 17 bases between. Here the CDR3 DNA reads TGTGCCAGCAGTTTAGCCTCCCCCGGGACCACCTATGGCTACACCTTC. Its translation is CASSLASPGTTYGYTF.

This clonotype was recorded many times. This chain connects TRBV20-1 to TRBJ2-7; D is perhaps TRBD1 (5 bases). The CDR3 sequence is 11 residues long. Germline CDR1 is DFQATT and CDR2 is SNEGSKA (reference sequence). V was pared by 6 bases and J by 5 bases, with 11 bases between. CDR3 amino acids: CSADQGNEQYF. The CDR3 nucleotides read TGCAGTGCCGACCAGGGTAACGAGCAGTACTTC.

This clonotype occurred many times. V gene TRBV27 combines with J gene TRBJ1-5, with a tentative D call TRBD1 (6 bases). The length of the CDR3 is 14 residues. Germline V gives CDR1 MNHEY, CDR2 SMNVEV (reference sequence). V was cut by 6 bases and J by 5 bases, with 14 bases left in between. The DNA of the CDR3 is TGTGCCAGCAGGCTTACAGGGATTGATCAGCCCCAGCATTTT. Translated, it gives CASRLTGIDQPQHF.

The sample holds a few counts of this clonotype. The chain employs TRBV5-1 and TRBJ2-1, with 7 positions matching TRBD2. Germline V gene data show CDR1 as SGHRS and CDR2 as YFSETQ. This CDR3 has 15 amino acids. V lost 3 bases to trimming and J lost 4 bases; unmatched junction nucleotides: 7. The CDR3 loop reads CASSWAASGYNEQFF. The CDR3 coding sequence is TGCGCCAGCAGCTGGGCGGCTAGCGGATACAATGAGCAGTTCTTC.

This clonotype was picked up many times. The chain employs TRBV12-3 or TRBV12-4 and TRBJ1-1; tentative D call: TRBD1 (5 bases). CDR3 length equals 16 residues. V was clipped by 5 bases and J by 0 bases, with 16 bases between them. The chain's CDR3 is CASSLGSSRVNTEAFF. CDR3 bases: TGTGCCAGCAGTCTCGGGTCGTCCAGGGTGAACACTGAAGCTTTCTTT.

Worth noting for this clonotype: It may be a read error: a sequence one base away is much more abundant. This rearrangement joins TRBV6-5 to TRBJ2-5, with D tentatively TRBD2 (6 bases). This CDR3 has 16 amino acids. From germline, CDR1 is MNHEY and CDR2 SVGAGI. CDR3 sequence: CASSYSSSAYHETQYF. Written as DNA, the CDR3 is TGTGCCAGCAGTTACTCTTCTAGCGCGTACCATGAGACCCAGTACTTC.

This clonotype was counted at least ten times. The chain is built from TRBV5-5 and TRBJ2-1; TRBD1 aligns across 8 bases. There are 15 residues in the CDR3. In germline, CDR1 is SGHKS, CDR2 YYEKEE (reference sequence). Unmatched junction bases numbered 9, after V lost 1 base and J lost 9 bases. CDR3 residues: CASSLLQGAQGEQFF. The CDR3 DNA sequence: TGTGCCAGCAGCTTGTTGCAGGGGGCGCAAGGTGAGCAGTTCTTC. Variable domain in full (rest from reference TRBV5-5 and TRBJ2-1): DAGVTQSPTHLIKTRGQQVTLRCSPISGHKSVSWYQQVLGQGPQFIFQYYEKEERGRGNFPDRFSARQFPNYSSELNVNALLLGDSALYLCASSLLQGAQGEQFFGPGTRLTVL.

Ten or more counts support this clonotype. This rearrangement joins TRBV5-1 to TRBJ2-2; tentatively, D is TRBD2 (6 bases). Germline CDR1 reads SGHRS; CDR2 reads YFSETQ. With 4 bases removed from V and 2 bases from J, the gap between germline ends came to 9 bases. CDR3 size: 14 residues. CDR3 protein: CASSLGTNTGELFF. CDR3 DNA: TGCGCCAGCAGCCTCGGGACTAACACCGGGGAGCTGTTTTTT.

Ten or more counts support this clonotype. The chain joins TRBV20-1 to TRBJ1-3, with D unresolved. Germline CDR1 and CDR2: DFQATT and SNEGSKA (reference sequence). The CDR3 is 13 residues long. V was shortened by 4 bases and J by 0 bases, with 7 bases between the two germline ends. The CDR3 reads CSANLPSGNTIYF. CDR3 coding DNA: TGCAGTGCTAATCTGCCCTCTGGAAACACCATATATTTT.

This clonotype was recorded many times. This chain joins TRBV5-4 and TRBJ2-1; the match to TRBD2 covers 10 bases. CDR3 length: 15 amino acids. V lost 4 bases to trimming and J lost 2 bases; unmatched junction nucleotides: 3. Germline V gene data show CDR1 as SGHNT and CDR2 as YYREEE (reference sequence). The CDR3 nucleotides read TGTGCCAGCAGCGATAGCGGGAGGCCCTACAATGAGCAGTTCTTC. Residues: CASSDSGRPYNEQFF.